One sample yielded the 10 T cell receptor beta chains listed below, sequenced in a study of blood T cell repertoires in COVID-19. Profiled with immunoSEQ multiplex PCR; TCRdb holds only in-frame clones, not every one. The table has 75,000 or so clones, roughly 88% seen once; the top ten hold over 25%. The sample taken for sequencing was peripheral blood. The receptors derive from a man aged 50-60 years with acute or convalescent COVID-19.

The V gene is TRBV6-5, the J gene TRBJ2-1; D gene ambiguous. CDR1 is MNHEY and CDR2 is SVGAGI in the germline V gene. V lost 7 bases and J lost 4, with 14 bases in between. The CDR3 consists of 14 residues. The CDR3 coding sequence is TGTGCCAGCACGGGTAACCCGGATTACAATGAGCAGTTCTTC. This codes for CASTGNPDYNEQFF.

This clone was counted only a few times. V gene TRBV18 combines with J gene TRBJ1-5; D call uncertain. CDR3 length: 16 amino acids. V was trimmed by 0 bases and J by 3 bases, leaving 12 bases between them. CDR1 is KGHSH, CDR2 LQKENI, per germline. The CDR3 DNA sequence: TGTGCCAGCTCACCACCTGGCAGGCCAGTCAATCAGCCCCAGCATTTT. It translates to CASSPPGRPVNQPQHF.

There are a few counts of this clone. J is TRBJ2-2 and V is TRBV6-1; tentatively, D is TRBD2 (6 bases). The CDR3 is 14 amino acids. With 10 bases removed from V and 1 base from J, the gap between germline ends came to 13 bases. The germline V gene encodes CDR1 MNHNS and CDR2 SASEGT. CDR3 nucleotide sequence: TGTGCCACCCCCAACGGGGGGAACACCGGGGAGCTGTTTTTT. Amino acid sequence: CATPNGGNTGELFF.

Only a few counts were recorded for this clone. This chain connects TRBV6-6 to TRBJ2-3; 9 positions agree with TRBD2. Trimming took 4 bases from V and 2 from J; bases not matched to a gene: 4. Germline values: CDR1 MNHNY, CDR2 SVGAGI (reference sequence). The CDR3 sequence is 15 residues long. The CDR3 protein is CASSFSGGNTDTQYF. Written as DNA, the CDR3 is TGTGCCAGCAGTTTTAGCGGGGGAAACACAGATACGCAGTATTTT.

J is TRBJ2-1 and V is TRBV7-3, with 9 bases matching TRBD1. J lost 9 bases, V lost 5 bases, and 17 bases had no gene match. Germline V gene sequence: CDR1 SGHTA, CDR2 FQGTGA. The CDR3 length is 17 residues. CDR3 protein: CASSRSGTGSGYSEQFF. In DNA, the CDR3 is TGTGCCAGCAGCCGCTCCGGGACAGGGTCGGGCTATAGTGAGCAGTTCTTC.

The V and J genes are TRBV19 and TRBJ2-7; 8 bases match TRBD1. The CDR3 is made up of 12 amino acids. In germline, CDR1 is LNHDA, CDR2 SQIVND (reference sequence). V trimming: 6 bases; J trimming: 6 bases; junction bases outside the gene matches: 4. For the CDR3, the DNA is TGTGCCAGTAGAGGGACAGGAGGCGAGCAGTACTTC. It translates to CASRGTGGEQYF.

This rearrangement joins TRBV9 to TRBJ2-1; D not certain. Germline lookup yields CDR1 SGDLS and CDR2 YYNGEE. The CDR3 spans 15 residues. V was shortened by 3 bases and J by 0 bases, with 10 bases between the two germline ends. The chain's CDR3 is CASSGPSPSYNEQFF. Written as DNA, the CDR3 is TGTGCCAGCAGCGGTCCATCCCCCTCCTACAATGAGCAGTTCTTC.

The genes are TRBV4-2 and TRBJ2-3, with TRBD1 matching 7 bases. V gave up 4 bases and J gave up 0 bases; unmatched junction bases: 4. In germline, CDR1 is LGHNA, CDR2 YNFKEQ. The CDR3 spans 15 residues. CDR3 residues: CASSPGTASTDTQYF. Written as DNA, the CDR3 is TGTGCCAGCAGCCCCGGGACAGCTAGCACAGATACGCAGTATTTT.

In nucleotides, the CDR3 is TGCGCCAGCAGTGATGGGGGCCGCTCTGGGGCCAACGTCCTGACTTTC. Its translation is CASSDGGRSGANVLTF. The chain uses TRBV10-1 and TRBJ2-6; a weak D match, TRBD1 (6 bases). Trimming left V 3 bases short and J 0 bases short, with 9 bases between. The CDR3 loop spans 16 amino acids. Germline values: CDR1 WNHNN, CDR2 SYGVQD (reference sequence).

The gene calls are TRBV12-2 and TRBJ1-1. TRBV12-2 is termed a pseudogene. The CDR3 extends over 14 amino acids. In DNA, the CDR3 is TGTGCAAGTCGCGCCGGGGGGAGGAGCACTGAAGCTTTCTTT. It codes for CASRAGGRSTEAFF.